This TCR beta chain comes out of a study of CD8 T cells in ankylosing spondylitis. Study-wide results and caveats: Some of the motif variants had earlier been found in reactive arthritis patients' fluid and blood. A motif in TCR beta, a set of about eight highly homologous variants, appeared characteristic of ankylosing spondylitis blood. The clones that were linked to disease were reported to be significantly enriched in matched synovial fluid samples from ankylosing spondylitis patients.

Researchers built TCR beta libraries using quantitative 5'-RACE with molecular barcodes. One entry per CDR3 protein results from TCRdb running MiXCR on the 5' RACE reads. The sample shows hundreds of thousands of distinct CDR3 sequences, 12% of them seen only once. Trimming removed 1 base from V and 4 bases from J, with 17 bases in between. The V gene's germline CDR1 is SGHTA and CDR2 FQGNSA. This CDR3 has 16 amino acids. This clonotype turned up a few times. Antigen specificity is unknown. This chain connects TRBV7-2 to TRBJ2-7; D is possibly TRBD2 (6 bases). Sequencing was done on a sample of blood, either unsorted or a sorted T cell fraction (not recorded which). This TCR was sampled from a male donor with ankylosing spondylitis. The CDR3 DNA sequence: TGTGCCAGCAGCTTAGATATGGAGGGGCGATGGTACGAGCAGTACTTC. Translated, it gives CASSLDMEGRWYEQYF.